Shown below are 32 T cell receptor beta chains from a single sample sequenced in a study of cytomegalovirus exposure and HLA in healthy donors. The PCR ran on 60 Vbeta and 13 Jbeta primers. Sequenced by immunoSEQ multiplex PCR; TCRdb stores in-frame clones only, minus some. Of 100,000 to 150,000 clones in the sample, around three quarters were seen once. The sequenced material came from PBMCs. The receptors come from a male donor in good health and CMV-seropositive.

The chain employs TRBV30 and TRBJ2-3, with D tentatively TRBD2 (5 bases). Trimming shortened V by 8 bases and J by 3 bases, and 15 bases separated the two germline ends. CDR3 length: 13 amino acids. In germline, CDR1 is GTSNPN, CDR2 SVGIG (reference sequence). The CDR3 is CAGNFRDTDTQYF. The DNA for the CDR3 is TGTGCCGGAAACTTCCGGGATACAGATACGCAGTATTTT.

The chain joins TRBV28 to TRBJ2-3; the D gene is possibly TRBD1 (6 bases). The CDR3 extends over 12 amino acids. CDR1 and CDR2 (germline): MDHEN, SYDVKM. V dropped 9 bases and J dropped 2 bases, with 9 bases sitting between them. The CDR3 is CASRTVTDTQYF. The CDR3 DNA reads TGTGCCAGTCGGACAGTCACAGATACGCAGTATTTT.

The chain has TRBV7-9 and TRBJ2-3, with 9 bases matching TRBD1. This CDR3 contains 16 residues. Germline assignment: CDR1 SEHNR and CDR2 FQNEAQ (reference sequence). The V segment lost 5 bases and the J segment 2 bases; nucleotides outside the gene matches: 8. CDR3 bases: TGTGCCAGCAGCACTATCCGGGACAGGGACACAGATACGCAGTATTTT. As protein: CASSTIRDRDTDTQYF.

This clone was seen once. The chain is built from TRBV11-2 and TRBJ2-5; 9 nucleotides line up with TRBD2. The CDR3 consists of 16 residues. J gave up 5 bases and V 1 base, and 8 bases lay outside the gene matches. Looked up from germline, CDR1 is SGHAT and CDR2 is FQNNGV. The CDR3: CASSLGVAGAWETQYF. DNA for the CDR3: TGTGCCAGCAGCTTAGGGGTAGCGGGAGCTTGGGAGACCCAGTACTTC. Using reference TRBV11-2 and TRBJ2-5 for the parts outside the CDR3, the full variable domain is EAGVAQSPRYKIIEKRQSVAFWCNPISGHATLYWYQQILGQGPKLLIQFQNNGVVDDSQLPKDRFSAERLKGVDSTLKIQPAKLEDSAVYLCASSLGVAGAWETQYFGPGTRLLVL.

CDR3 in amino acids: CASSFRGTRQGFDIGELFF. The CDR3 nucleotides are TGTGCCAGCAGTTTTAGGGGGACGCGACAGGGGTTTGATATCGGGGAGCTGTTTTTT. This chain uses TRBV27 with TRBJ2-2; the match to TRBD1 covers 8 bases. The germline CDR1 and CDR2 sequences are MNHEY and SMNVEV (reference sequence). This CDR3 contains 19 residues. The trim removed 3 bases at V and 7 bases at J, leaving 19 bases unmatched.

This sequence joins TRBV29-1 and TRBJ1-1, with no clear D. This CDR3 comprises 13 residues. Between the trimmed V and J ends, which lost 0 bases and 0 bases, there was a span of 5 bases. Per germline, CDR1 SQVTM and CDR2 ANQGSEA. CDR3 coding DNA: TGCAGCGTTGAAGAAAACATGAACACTGAAGCTTTCTTT. Protein sequence: CSVEENMNTEAFF.

CDR3 in amino acids: CASSPGWAGNQPQHF. DNA of the CDR3: TGTGCCAGCAGCCCGGGGTGGGCTGGGAATCAGCCCCAGCATTTT. This chain connects TRBV7-6 to TRBJ1-5; D unclear. The V and J ends lost 5 bases and 4 bases respectively, with 15 bases between them. Germline-derived CDR1 and CDR2 are SGHVS and FNYEAQ. CDR3 length: 15 residues.

The rearrangement joins TRBV19 to TRBJ1-1, with 8 bases that match TRBD1. CDR1 is LNHDA, CDR2 SQIVND, per germline (reference sequence). V shed 11 bases and J 3 bases; nucleotides not matched to a gene: 11. The length of the CDR3 is 14 residues. The CDR3: CAARQGSQDTEAFF. For the CDR3, the DNA is TGTGCCGCTCGACAGGGGTCTCAGGACACTGAAGCTTTCTTT.

The chain employs TRBV5-4 and TRBJ2-1, with 13 positions matching TRBD2. V trimming: 1 base; J trimming: 13 bases; junction bases outside the gene matches: 8. Germline CDR1 SGHNT, CDR2 YYREEE (reference sequence). The CDR3 contains 15 residues. CDR3 nucleotide sequence: TGTGCCAGCAGCTTGATGGGGACTAGCGGGGAGAAACAGTTCTTC. Its protein is CASSLMGTSGEKQFF.

The table lists this clone with a few counts. The chain couples TRBV27 to TRBJ2-7; 9 bases fit TRBD1. The CDR3 runs to 16 residues. CDR1 and CDR2 (germline): MNHEY, SMNVEV (reference sequence). The J segment lost 2 bases and the V segment lost 3 bases, leaving 8 bases of the junction unmatched. This chain's CDR3 is CASSFSTGGVTYEQYF. In nucleotides, the CDR3 is TGTGCCAGCAGTTTCTCGACAGGGGGGGTCACCTACGAGCAGTACTTC.

The chain links TRBV29-1 to TRBJ2-5, with 7 nucleotides matching TRBD1. The J call may be in error: the DNA end matches TRBJ2-7 better. The germline V gene has CDR1 SQVTM and CDR2 ANQGSEA. The CDR3 is 15 amino acids. DNA for the CDR3: TGCAGCGTTGTACCCAACAGGGGAAGTAGGTACGAGCAGTACTTC. Translating gives CSVVPNRGSRYEQYF.

The chain employs TRBV5-1 and TRBJ2-1; tentatively, D is TRBD2 (6 bases). The CDR3 is 13 residues long. Germline V gives CDR1 SGHRS, CDR2 YFSETQ. The ends were cut back, 8 bases at V and 7 bases at J, with 16 bases in the middle. The CDR3 loop reads CASRLAGNNEQFF. The CDR3 coding sequence is TGCGCCAGTCGACTCGCGGGGAATAATGAGCAGTTCTTC. Combining the CDR3 with reference TRBV5-1 and TRBJ2-1 gives the whole variable domain KAGVTQTPRYLIKTRGQQVTLSCSPISGHRSVSWYQQTPGQGLQFLFEYFSETQRNKGNFPGRFSGRQFSNSRSEMNVSTLELGDSALYLCASRLAGNNEQFFGPGTRLTVL.

The CDR3 DNA reads as TGTGCCAGCACCTCAAACCCCACAGTAGACACTGAAGCTTTCTTT. This encodes CASTSNPTVDTEAFF. This rearrangement joins TRBV6-1 to TRBJ1-1, with D uncertain. The CDR3 loop spans 15 amino acids. V lost 7 bases, J lost 3 bases, and 18 bases lay in between. In germline, CDR1 is MNHNS, CDR2 SASEGT.

The chain uses TRBV18 and TRBJ2-7; tentative D call: TRBD2 (5 bases). The V end was cut by 3 bases, the J end by 2 bases, with 11 bases between. The CDR3 runs 14 residues. Looked up from germline, CDR1 is KGHSH and CDR2 is LQKENI. The CDR3 DNA reads as TGTGCCAGCTCACCGTCCGGGGTTGCCTACGAGCAGTACTTC. Amino acid sequence: CASSPSGVAYEQYF.

This chain connects TRBV11-1 to TRBJ2-1, with 8 nucleotides matching TRBD2. There are 15 residues in the CDR3. The trim removed 3 bases at V and 4 bases at J, leaving 5 bases unmatched. Germline V CDR1 and CDR2: SGHAT, FQDESV (reference sequence). The CDR3 here is CASSLIASGYNEQFF. The CDR3 DNA reads as TGTGCCAGCAGCTTGATTGCTAGCGGGTACAATGAGCAGTTCTTC. Based on the CDR3 plus reference TRBV11-1 and TRBJ2-1, the full variable domain is EAEVAQSPRYKITEKSQAVAFWCDPISGHATLYWYRQILGQGPELLVQFQDESVVDDSQLPKDRFSAERLKGVDSTLKIQPAELGDSAMYLCASSLIASGYNEQFFGPGTRLTVL.

This sequence joins TRBV10-3 and TRBJ1-1; D is undetermined. CDR3 length equals 15 residues. V gave up 3 bases and J gave up 3 bases, with 14 bases separating them. The germline CDR1 and CDR2 sequences are ENHRY and SYGVKD. The CDR3 here is CAISDAGVEYTEAFF. The CDR3 coding sequence is TGTGCCATCAGTGACGCCGGGGTTGAGTACACTGAAGCTTTCTTT.

V gene TRBV5-1 combines with J gene TRBJ2-1; TRBD2 aligns across 8 bases. Germline CDR1 and CDR2: SGHRS and YFSETQ. The length of the CDR3 is 16 residues. The ends lost 4 bases at V and 7 bases at J; junction bases unmatched: 13. The chain's CDR3 is CASSLDGLSGTNEQFF. The CDR3 region has the DNA TGCGCCAGCAGCCTGGACGGACTTAGCGGGACAAATGAGCAGTTCTTC.

The chain couples TRBV13 to TRBJ1-2, with TRBD1 matching over 8 bases. Germline V gene data show CDR1 as PRHDT and CDR2 as FYEKMQ (reference sequence). J lost 1 base, V lost 5 bases, and 12 bases had no gene match. This CDR3 has 17 residues. This chain's CDR3 is CASSPTAPQGVNYGYTF. The DNA for the CDR3 is TGTGCCAGCAGCCCAACAGCCCCACAGGGGGTTAACTATGGCTACACCTTC.

As for this clone: Other DNA sequences within the sample encode an identical CDR3. The chain is built from TRBV7-9 and TRBJ1-6; D is undetermined. The germline gives CDR1 SEHNR, CDR2 FQNEAQ (reference sequence). Trimming removed 2 bases at V and 6 bases at J, with 8 bases between. CDR3 size: 14 residues. CDR3 nucleotide sequence: TGTGCCAGCAGCTTAAGAGGTGGTAATTCACCCCTCCACTTT. This codes for CASSLRGGNSPLHF.

The V and J genes are TRBV6-4 and TRBJ2-2, with 7 bases that match TRBD1. The J segment lost 1 base and the V segment lost 6 bases, leaving 5 bases of the junction unmatched. The CDR3 has 15 residues. Germline CDR1 MRHNA, CDR2 SNTAGT. CDR3 sequence: CASRPQGMNTGELFF. CDR3 nucleotides: TGTGCCAGCAGACCACAGGGGATGAACACCGGGGAGCTGTTTTTT.

V is TRBV4-2 and J is TRBJ2-7, with D perhaps TRBD2 (5 bases). V was pared by 0 bases and J by 6 bases, with 15 bases between. Germline V gives CDR1 LGHNA, CDR2 YNFKEQ. The CDR3 is 15 amino acids. Here the CDR3 reads CASSQEPASPGEQYF. As DNA, the CDR3 is TGTGCCAGCAGCCAAGAGCCCGCTAGCCCGGGCGAGCAGTACTTC.

This clone appeared a single time. The genes are TRBV5-4 and TRBJ1-2; D gene uncertain. Looked up from germline, CDR1 is SGHNT and CDR2 is YYREEE (reference sequence). Trimming removed 9 bases at V and 2 bases at J, with 20 bases between. The CDR3 totals 15 residues. The CDR3 reads CATTQVGHLNYGYTF. The CDR3 DNA is TGTGCCACTACTCAGGTGGGCCACCTCAACTATGGCTACACCTTC.

This clone was counted a single time. V gene TRBV10-3 combines with J gene TRBJ2-1; D gene unclear. The germline V and J ends were trimmed by 0 bases and 5 bases, with 8 bases remaining between them. Germline CDR1 is ENHRY and CDR2 is SYGVKD. There are 14 residues in the CDR3. CDR3 sequence (DNA): TGTGCCATCAGTGAGTCTTTCGGAGACAATGAGCAGTTCTTC. Residues: CAISESFGDNEQFF.

This clone was seen more than once but under ten times. In DNA form, the CDR3 reads TGTGCCAGCAGTTTATATGGACAGGGTCGTAGTGGCTACACCTTC. It encodes CASSLYGQGRSGYTF. The chain links TRBV28 to TRBJ1-2; TRBD1 matches 8 bases. V was pared by 1 base and J by 7 bases, with 8 bases of the junction left unmatched. Germline V lookup: CDR1 MDHEN, CDR2 SYDVKM. The CDR3 spans 15 residues.

The chain combines TRBV7-9 with TRBJ1-5; no clear D. V lost 5 bases and J lost 0, with 11 bases in between. CDR1 is SEHNR and CDR2 is FQNEAQ in the germline V gene (reference sequence). This CDR3 region has 15 residues. Here the CDR3 reads CASSRGESSNQPQHF. The CDR3 nucleotides are TGTGCCAGCAGCCGCGGGGAGTCTAGCAATCAGCCCCAGCATTTT.

The chain couples TRBV5-4 to TRBJ2-5; a possible D gene is TRBD1 (6 bases). Near its end, the DNA agrees better with TRBJ2-7, so the J call may be wrong. Germline values: CDR1 SGHNT, CDR2 YYREEE (reference sequence). The CDR3 is 14 amino acids. CDR3 loop: CASSLGGRSYEQYF. CDR3 bases: TGTGCCAGCAGCTTGGGGGGGCGGTCCTACGAGCAGTACTTC.

This clone was counted a few times. V usage is TRBV7-8 and J usage is TRBJ1-1; possibly TRBD1 for D (5 bases). Deletions cut 3 bases from V and 1 base from J, with 6 bases between. The germline V gene encodes CDR1 SGHVS and CDR2 FQNEAQ. The CDR3 is 13 amino acids. CDR3 DNA: TGTGCCAGCAGCTTTCAGGGGAACACTGAAGCTTTCTTT. Its protein product is CASSFQGNTEAFF.

The chain carries TRBV30 and TRBJ2-3; D remains ambiguous. The CDR3 spans 12 residues. Trimming removed 5 bases at V and 4 bases at J, with 10 bases between. CDR1 GTSNPN and CDR2 SVGIG come from the germline V gene (reference sequence). In DNA, the CDR3 is TGTGCCTGGGCGCTTATCGCAGATACGCAGTATTTT. Translation: CAWALIADTQYF.

Regarding this clone: A junction boundary mismatches the germline segment, possibly from a read error. The gene calls are TRBV5-1 and TRBJ1-5; no firm D call. Germline-derived CDR1 and CDR2 are SGHRS and YFSETQ. The CDR3 loop spans 14 amino acids. In nucleotides, the CDR3 is TGCGTCAGCAGCCCGGATGAGGGCAATCAGCCCCAGCATTTT. It encodes CVSSPDEGNQPQHF.

This clone has only a few counts. The CDR3 spells CASSLSGRRSTDTQYF. As DNA, the CDR3 is TGTGCCAGCAGTTTATCGGGGAGGAGGAGCACAGATACGCAGTATTTT. The rearrangement links TRBV27 to TRBJ2-3; TRBD2 is a possible D gene (6 bases). The length of the CDR3 is 16 residues. CDR1 and CDR2 (germline): MNHEY, SMNVEV (reference sequence). V dropped 0 bases and J dropped 0 bases, with 10 bases sitting between them.

V gene TRBV5-1 combines with J gene TRBJ2-7; TRBD1 might be the D (5 bases). Germline CDR1 SGHRS, CDR2 YFSETQ. CDR3 length equals 16 residues. V lost 0 bases, J lost 4 bases, and 17 bases lay in between. The CDR3 DNA sequence: TGCGCCAGCAGCTTGGGAAGTGGGGCTCTTGGGTACGAGCAGTACTTC. Translating it yields CASSLGSGALGYEQYF. Drawing the rest from reference TRBV5-1 and TRBJ2-7, the complete variable domain is KAGVTQTPRYLIKTRGQQVTLSCSPISGHRSVSWYQQTPGQGLQFLFEYFSETQRNKGNFPGRFSGRQFSNSRSEMNVSTLELGDSALYLCASSLGSGALGYEQYFGPGTRLTVT.

V usage is TRBV19 and J usage is TRBJ1-5, with 9 bases fitting TRBD1. J lost 0 bases, V lost 6 bases, and 3 bases had no gene match. The CDR3 covers 15 residues. Looked up from germline, CDR1 is LNHDA and CDR2 is SQIVND (reference sequence). The CDR3 is CASSWDRASNQPQHF. The DNA for the CDR3 is TGTGCCAGTAGCTGGGACAGGGCTAGCAATCAGCCCCAGCATTTT.